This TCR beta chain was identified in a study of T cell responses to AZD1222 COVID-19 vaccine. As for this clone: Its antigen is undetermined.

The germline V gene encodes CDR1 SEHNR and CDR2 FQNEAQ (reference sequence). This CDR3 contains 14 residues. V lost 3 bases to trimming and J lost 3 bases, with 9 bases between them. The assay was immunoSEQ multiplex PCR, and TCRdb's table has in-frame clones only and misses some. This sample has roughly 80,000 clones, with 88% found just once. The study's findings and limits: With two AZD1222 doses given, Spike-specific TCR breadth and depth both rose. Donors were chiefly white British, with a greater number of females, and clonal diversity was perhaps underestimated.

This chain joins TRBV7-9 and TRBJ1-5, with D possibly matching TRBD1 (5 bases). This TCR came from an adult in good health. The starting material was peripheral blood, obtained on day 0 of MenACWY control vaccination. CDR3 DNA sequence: TGTGCCAGCAGCTTGATAGGGGACAATCAGCCCCAGCATTTT. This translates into CASSLIGDNQPQHF.